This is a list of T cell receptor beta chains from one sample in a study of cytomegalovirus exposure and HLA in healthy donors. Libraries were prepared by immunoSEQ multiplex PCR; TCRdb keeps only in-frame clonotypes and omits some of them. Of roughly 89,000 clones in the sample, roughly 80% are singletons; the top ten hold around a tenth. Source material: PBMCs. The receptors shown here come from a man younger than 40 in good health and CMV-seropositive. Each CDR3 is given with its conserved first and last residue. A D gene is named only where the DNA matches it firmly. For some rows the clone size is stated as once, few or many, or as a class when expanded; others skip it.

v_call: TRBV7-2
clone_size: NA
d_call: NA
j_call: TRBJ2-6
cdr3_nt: TGTGCCAGCAGCGTGAACGCACATTACTCTGGGGCCAACGTCCTGACTTTC
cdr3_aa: CASSVNAHYSGANVLTF

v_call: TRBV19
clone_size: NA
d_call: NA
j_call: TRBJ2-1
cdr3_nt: TGTGCCAGTAGTTGGGGCGCAGGACGAAGCTCCTACAATGAGCAGTTCTTC
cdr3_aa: CASSWGAGRSSYNEQFF

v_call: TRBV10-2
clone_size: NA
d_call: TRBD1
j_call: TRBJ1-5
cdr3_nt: TGCGCCAGCAGCCAATCGGGACAGCGGGTCGGGGGCCCCCAGCATTTT
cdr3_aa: CASSQSGQRVGGPQHF

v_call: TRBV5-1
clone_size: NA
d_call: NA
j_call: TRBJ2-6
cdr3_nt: TGCGCCAGCAGCTTGTTAAACTCTGGGGCCAACGTCCTGACTTTC
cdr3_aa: CASSLLNSGANVLTF

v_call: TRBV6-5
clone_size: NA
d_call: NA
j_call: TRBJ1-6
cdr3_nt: TGTGCCAGCAGCCTCGAGACGGGGGGGGGTTCACCCCTCCACTTT
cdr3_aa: CASSLETGGGSPLHF

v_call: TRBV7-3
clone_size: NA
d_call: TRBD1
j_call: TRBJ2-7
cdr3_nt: TGTGCCAGCAGCTTAAGACCTAGGACAGGGGCCGTTGGCGAGCAGTACTTC
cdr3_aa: CASSLRPRTGAVGEQYF

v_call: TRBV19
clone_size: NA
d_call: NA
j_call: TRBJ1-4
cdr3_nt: TGTGCCAGTAGTATTAGGGACACCGAAAGTGAAAAACTGTTTTTT
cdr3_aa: CASSIRDTESEKLFF

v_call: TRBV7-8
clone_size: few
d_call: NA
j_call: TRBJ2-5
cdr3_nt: TGTGCCAGCAGCGAACAGGGTGGGTTTCAGACCCAGTACTTC
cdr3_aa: CASSEQGGFQTQYF

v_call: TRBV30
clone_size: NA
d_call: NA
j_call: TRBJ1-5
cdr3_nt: TGTGCCTGGAGCAGGGGAAAGGAGCCCCAGCATTTT
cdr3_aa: CAWSRGKEPQHF

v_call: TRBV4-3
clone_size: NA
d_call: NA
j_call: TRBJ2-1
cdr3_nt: TGCGCCAGCAGCCGTTTACCTACGGGACTGAGCTCCTACAATGAGCAGTTCTTC
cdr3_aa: CASSRLPTGLSSYNEQFF

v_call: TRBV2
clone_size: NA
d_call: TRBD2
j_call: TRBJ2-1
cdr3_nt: TGTGCCAGCAAGGGACTAGCGGGGGGGGTCTACAATGAGCAGTTCTTC
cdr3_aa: CASKGLAGGVYNEQFF

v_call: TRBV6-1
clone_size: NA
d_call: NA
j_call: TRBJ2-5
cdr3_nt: TGTGCCAGCAGTGCGTCCCCAGGGACCCAGTACTTC
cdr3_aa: CASSASPGTQYF

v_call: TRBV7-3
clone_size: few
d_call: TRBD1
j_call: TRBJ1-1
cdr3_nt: TGTGCCAGCAGCTTAGACAGGGACACTGAAGCTTTCTTT
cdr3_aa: CASSLDRDTEAFF

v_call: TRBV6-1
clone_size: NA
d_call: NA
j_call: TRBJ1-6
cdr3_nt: TGTGCCAGCAGTCCCGGGGAGGGGGGTTCACCCCTCCACTTT
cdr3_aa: CASSPGEGGSPLHF

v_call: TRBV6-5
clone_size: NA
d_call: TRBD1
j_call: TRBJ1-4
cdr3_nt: TGTGCCAGCAGTGCAGGACAGGAGGTAGAAAAACTGTTTTTT
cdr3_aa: CASSAGQEVEKLFF

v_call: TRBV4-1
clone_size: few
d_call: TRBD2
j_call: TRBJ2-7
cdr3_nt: TGCGCCAGCAGCCAAGAAGAGCGGGGGGGCCTCTACGAGCAGTACTTC
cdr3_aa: CASSQEERGGLYEQYF

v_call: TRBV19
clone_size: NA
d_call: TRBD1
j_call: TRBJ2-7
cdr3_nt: TGTGCCAGTAGTCTACCGGGACAGGGCTACGAGCAGTACTTC
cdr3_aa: CASSLPGQGYEQYF

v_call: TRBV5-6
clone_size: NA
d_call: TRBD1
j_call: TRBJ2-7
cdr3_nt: TGTGCCAGCAGCTTCACCCTCTCAGGGACAGGGCTAGGTGACGAGCAGTACTTC
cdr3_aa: CASSFTLSGTGLGDEQYF

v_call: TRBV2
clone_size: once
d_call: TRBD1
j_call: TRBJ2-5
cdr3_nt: TGTGCCAGTACACAGGGGAACCAAGAGACCCAGTACTTC
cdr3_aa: CASTQGNQETQYF

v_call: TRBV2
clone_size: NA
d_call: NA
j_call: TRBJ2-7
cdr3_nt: TGTGCCAGCAACCTTGGGGCGGAAGTTCTGGGGTTCTTC
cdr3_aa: CASNLGAEVLGFF

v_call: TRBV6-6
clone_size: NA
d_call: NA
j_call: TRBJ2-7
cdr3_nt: TGTGCCAGCGGGGAGAGATACGAGCAGTACTTC
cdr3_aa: CASGERYEQYF

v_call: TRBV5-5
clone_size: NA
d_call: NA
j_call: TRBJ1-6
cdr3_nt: TGTGCCAGCCAACAGGGATACAATTCACCCCTCCACTTT
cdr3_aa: CASQQGYNSPLHF

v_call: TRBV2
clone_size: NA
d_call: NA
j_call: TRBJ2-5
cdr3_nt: TGTGCCAGCAGCCCTGACAGGCCAGAGACCCAGTACTTC
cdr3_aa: CASSPDRPETQYF

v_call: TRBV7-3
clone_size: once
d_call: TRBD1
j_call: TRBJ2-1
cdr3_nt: TGTGCCAGCAGCACCGGACAGGGGGCAAATGAGCAGTTCTTC
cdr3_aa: CASSTGQGANEQFF

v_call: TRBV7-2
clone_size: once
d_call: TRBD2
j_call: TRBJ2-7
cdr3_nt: TGTGCCAGCAGCCCAATTAGTGCGGGGGGATTTTACGAGCAGTACTTC
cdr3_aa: CASSPISAGGFYEQYF

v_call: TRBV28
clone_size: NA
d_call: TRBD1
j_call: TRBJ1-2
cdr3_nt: TGTGCCAGCAGTTTACGTCCCGGGACAGCTACCTATGGCTACACCTTC
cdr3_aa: CASSLRPGTATYGYTF

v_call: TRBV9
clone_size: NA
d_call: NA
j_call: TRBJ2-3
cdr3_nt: TGTGCCAGCAGCTTCGACTCTGTGACAGATACGCAGTATTTT
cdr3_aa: CASSFDSVTDTQYF

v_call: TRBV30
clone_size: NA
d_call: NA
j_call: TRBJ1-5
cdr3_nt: TGTGCCTGGAGTGACTATAGCAATCAGCCCCAGCATTTT
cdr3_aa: CAWSDYSNQPQHF

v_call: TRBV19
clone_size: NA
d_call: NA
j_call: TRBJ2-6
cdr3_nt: TGTGCCAGTATAACATATGGAGCAGACCCTGGGGCCAACGTCCTGACTTTC
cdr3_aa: CASITYGADPGANVLTF

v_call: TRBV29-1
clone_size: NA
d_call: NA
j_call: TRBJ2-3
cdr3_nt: TGCAGCGTTGGTTTGTCCGGGAGTTCGGATACGCAGTATTTT
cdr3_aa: CSVGLSGSSDTQYF

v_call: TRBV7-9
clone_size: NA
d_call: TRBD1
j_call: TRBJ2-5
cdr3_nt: TGTTCCAGCAGCATCCCCGGACAGGAAGAGACCCAGTACTTC
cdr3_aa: CSSSIPGQEETQYF

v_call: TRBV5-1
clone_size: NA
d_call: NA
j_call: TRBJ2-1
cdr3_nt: TGCGCCAGCAGCTTGCGCACCGGGAGACAGTTCTTC
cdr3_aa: CASSLRTGRQFF

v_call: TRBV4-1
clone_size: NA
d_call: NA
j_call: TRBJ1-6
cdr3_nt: TGCGCCAGCAGCCAATTCGGGAGCTCCTATAATTCACCCCTCCACTTT
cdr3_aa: CASSQFGSSYNSPLHF

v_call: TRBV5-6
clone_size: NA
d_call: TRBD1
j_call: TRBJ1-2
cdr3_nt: TGTGCCAGCAGCCAGTACCGACAGGGTGACTATGGCTACACCTTC
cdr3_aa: CASSQYRQGDYGYTF

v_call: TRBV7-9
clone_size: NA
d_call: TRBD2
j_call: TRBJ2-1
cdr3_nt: TGTGCCAGCAGCTTAGGCGGGGGGGCTATTGAGCAGTTCTTC
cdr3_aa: CASSLGGGAIEQFF

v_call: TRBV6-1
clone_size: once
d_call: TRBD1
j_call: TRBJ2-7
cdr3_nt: TGTGCCAGCAGTGAAAGGGAGACAGGGGGCTACGAGCAGTACTTC
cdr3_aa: CASSERETGGYEQYF

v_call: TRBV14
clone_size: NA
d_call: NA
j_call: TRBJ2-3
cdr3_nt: TGTGCCAGCAGCCAGGCCGGGTATACGCAGTATTTT
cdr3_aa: CASSQAGYTQYF

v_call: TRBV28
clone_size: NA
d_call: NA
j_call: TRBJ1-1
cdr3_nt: TGTGCCAGCCGCAGGGGCACTGAAGCTTTCTTT
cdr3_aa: CASRRGTEAFF

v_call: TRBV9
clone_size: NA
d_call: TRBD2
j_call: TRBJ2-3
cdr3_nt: TGTGCCAGCAGCGTTTCTAGCGGAGGTTCGGATACGCAGTATTTT
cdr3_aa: CASSVSSGGSDTQYF

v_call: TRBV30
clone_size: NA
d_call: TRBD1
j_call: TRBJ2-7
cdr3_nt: TGTGCCTGGAGTACAGACAGGGCCTACGAGCAGTACTTC
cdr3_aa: CAWSTDRAYEQYF